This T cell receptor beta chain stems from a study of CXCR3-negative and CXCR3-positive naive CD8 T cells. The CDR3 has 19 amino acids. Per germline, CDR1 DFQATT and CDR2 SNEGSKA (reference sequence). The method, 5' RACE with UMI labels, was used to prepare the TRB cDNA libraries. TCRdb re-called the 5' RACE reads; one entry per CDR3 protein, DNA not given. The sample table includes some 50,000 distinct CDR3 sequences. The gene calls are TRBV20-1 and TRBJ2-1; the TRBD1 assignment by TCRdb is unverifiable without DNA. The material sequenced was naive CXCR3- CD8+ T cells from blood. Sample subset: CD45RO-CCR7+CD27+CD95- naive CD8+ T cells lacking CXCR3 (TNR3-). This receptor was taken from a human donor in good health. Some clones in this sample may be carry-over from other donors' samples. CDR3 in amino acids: CSARPLGVPELRGDNEQFF.